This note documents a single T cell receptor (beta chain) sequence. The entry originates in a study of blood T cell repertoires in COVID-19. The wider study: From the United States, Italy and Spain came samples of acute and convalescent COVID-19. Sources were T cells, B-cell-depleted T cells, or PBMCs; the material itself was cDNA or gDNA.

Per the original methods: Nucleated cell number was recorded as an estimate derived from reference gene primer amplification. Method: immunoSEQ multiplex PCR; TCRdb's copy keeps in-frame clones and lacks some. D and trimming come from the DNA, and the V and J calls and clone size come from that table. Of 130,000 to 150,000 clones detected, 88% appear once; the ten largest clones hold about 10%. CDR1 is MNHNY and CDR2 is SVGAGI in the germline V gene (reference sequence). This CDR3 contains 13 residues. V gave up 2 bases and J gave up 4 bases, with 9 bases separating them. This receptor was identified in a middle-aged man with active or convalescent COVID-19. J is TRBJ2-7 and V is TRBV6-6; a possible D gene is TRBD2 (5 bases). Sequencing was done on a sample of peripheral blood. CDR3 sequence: CASSYARTYEQYF. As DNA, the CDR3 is TGTGCCAGCAGTTACGCCAGGACTTACGAGCAGTACTTC.